Sequencing of this T cell receptor beta chain was carried out in a study of CD8+ T cells in alopecia areata. This clone was seen a handful of times. Its specificity is not known. The CDR3 is 14 amino acids. V was pared by 6 bases and J by 1 base, with 10 bases between. Germline values: CDR1 MGHDK, CDR2 SYGVNS. Study-wide points: Elevated clonality characterized lesional scalp relative to normal scalp, particularly in alopecia totalis/universalis.

Sequencing used cDNA as its template, made by extracting RNA and reverse transcribing it. The table came from immunoSEQ multiplex PCR; TCRdb's copy has only in-frame clones and leaves some out. The sample carries 150,000 to 200,000 clones, 55% to 65% recorded once. The origin of this receptor is a human donor in good health. The chain carries TRBV25-1 and TRBJ2-1; D perhaps matches TRBD2 (6 bases). Material for sequencing was CD4+ T cells sorted from blood. This chain's CDR3 is CASRGGLSYNEQFF. In DNA, the CDR3 is TGTGCCAGCAGGGGCGGACTATCCTACAATGAGCAGTTCTTC.